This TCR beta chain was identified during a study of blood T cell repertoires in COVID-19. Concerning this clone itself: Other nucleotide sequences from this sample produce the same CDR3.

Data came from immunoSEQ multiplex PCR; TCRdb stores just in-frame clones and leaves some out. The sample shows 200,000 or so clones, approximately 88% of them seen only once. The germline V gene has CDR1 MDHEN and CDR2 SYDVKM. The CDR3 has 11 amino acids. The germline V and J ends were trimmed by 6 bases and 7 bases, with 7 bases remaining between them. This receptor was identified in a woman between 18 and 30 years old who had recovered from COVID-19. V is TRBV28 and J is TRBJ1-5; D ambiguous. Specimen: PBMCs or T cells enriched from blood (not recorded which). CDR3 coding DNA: TGTGCCAGCAGCTCCTACCAGCCCCAGCATTTT. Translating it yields CASSSYQPQHF. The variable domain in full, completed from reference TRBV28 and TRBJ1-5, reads DVKVTQSSRYLVKRTGEKVFLECVQDMDHENMFWYRQDPGLGLRLIYFSYDVKMKEKGDIPEGYSVSREKKERFSLILESASTNQTSMYLCASSSYQPQHFGDGTRLSIL.